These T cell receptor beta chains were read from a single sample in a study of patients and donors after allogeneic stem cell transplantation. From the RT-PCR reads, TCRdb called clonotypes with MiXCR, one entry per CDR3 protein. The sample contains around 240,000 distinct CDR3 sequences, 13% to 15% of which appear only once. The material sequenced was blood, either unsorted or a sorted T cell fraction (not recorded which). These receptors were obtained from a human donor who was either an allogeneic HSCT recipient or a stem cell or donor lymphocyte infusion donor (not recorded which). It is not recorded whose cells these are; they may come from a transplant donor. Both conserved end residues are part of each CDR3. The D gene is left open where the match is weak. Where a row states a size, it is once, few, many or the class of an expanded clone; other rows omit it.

CASSLSVAAGGRNQPQHF	TGTGCCAGCAGCTTAAGTGTGGCGGCAGGGGGTCGCAATCAGCCCCAGCATTTT	TRBV7-6	TRBD1	many	TRBJ1-5
CASSLGHEKLFF	TGTGCCAGCAGCTTGGGGCATGAAAAACTGTTTTTT	TRBV5-6	.	.	TRBJ1-4
CASREWGAQETQYF	TGTGCCAGCAGGGAGTGGGGGGCACAAGAGACCCAGTACTTC	TRBV6-1	.	many	TRBJ2-5
CASSFGTLMNTEAFF	TGCGCCAGCAGCTTCGGGACACTTATGAACACTGAAGCTTTCTTT	TRBV5-1	.	few	TRBJ1-1
CASTIGTGNTIYF	TGTGCCAGTACCATCGGGACAGGGAACACCATATATTTT	TRBV19	TRBD1	few	TRBJ1-3
CASSVQGGGETQYF	TGTGCCAGCAGCGTACAGGGGGGAGGAGAGACCCAGTACTTC	TRBV9	.	many	TRBJ2-5
CASGRKGGGAKNIQYF	TGTGCCAGCGGCCGCAAGGGGGGGGGAGCCAAAAACATTCAGTACTTC	TRBV6-1	.	.	TRBJ2-4
CASTQLAGDTDTQYF	TGTGCCAGCACCCAACTAGCGGGGGACACAGATACGCAGTATTTT	TRBV3-1	TRBD2	.	TRBJ2-3
CASSEVQGSAGELFF	TGTGCCAGCAGTGAAGTCCAGGGTAGCGCCGGGGAGCTGTTTTTT	TRBV2	.	.	TRBJ2-2
CASRILASTDTQYF	TGTGCCAGCCGAATACTAGCGAGCACAGATACGCAGTATTTT	TRBV7-2	TRBD2	many	TRBJ2-3
CASSSTGGNYGYTF	TGCGCCAGCAGCTCGACAGGGGGAAACTATGGCTACACCTTC	TRBV5-1	TRBD1	many	TRBJ1-2
CSAGLGYEQFF	TGCAGCGCGGGACTAGGTTATGAGCAGTTCTTC	TRBV29-1	TRBD2	many	TRBJ2-1
CATSDIGTGGDEQFF	TGTGCCACCAGTGATATCGGGACAGGGGGCGATGAGCAGTTCTTC	TRBV24-1	TRBD1	.	TRBJ2-1
CASSLERGGYTF	TGTGCCAGCAGCTTGGAGCGTGGTGGCTACACCTTC	TRBV5-6	.	.	TRBJ1-2
CASSQTGQLNQPQHF	TGTGCCAGCAGCCAAACTGGACAGCTCAATCAGCCCCAGCATTTT	TRBV3-1	.	few	TRBJ1-5
CASSLGLGHSSGNTIYF	TGTGCCAGCAGCTTAGGCCTGGGACACTCCTCTGGAAACACCATATATTTT	TRBV13	.	few	TRBJ1-3
CASSLDRAIRETQYF	TGCGCCAGCAGCTTGGACAGGGCAATCCGGGAGACCCAGTACTTC	TRBV5-1	.	.	TRBJ2-5
CASSLWSDNEQFF	TGTGCCAGCAGCTTATGGTCCGACAATGAGCAGTTCTTC	TRBV5-6	.	.	TRBJ2-1
CASSLASLAGGAEQFF	TGTGCCAGCAGCTTAGCTTCACTAGCGGGAGGGGCTGAGCAGTTCTTC	TRBV11-3	TRBD2	many	TRBJ2-1
CASSQASGTGGTFF	TGCGCCAGCAGCCAAGCCTCCGGGACAGGGGGAACTTTCTTT	TRBV4-3	TRBD1	.	TRBJ1-1
CSVATEGLPGANVLTF	TGCAGCGTTGCTACAGAGGGTCTCCCTGGGGCCAACGTCCTGACTTTC	TRBV29-1	.	few	TRBJ2-6
CASRGFLNTGEQYF	TGTGCCAGCCGGGGCTTCTTGAACACAGGCGAGCAGTACTTC	TRBV12-3/TRBV12-4	.	.	TRBJ2-7
CASTGRQGASYEQYF	TGTGCCAGTACCGGGAGACAGGGGGCGTCCTACGAGCAGTACTTC	TRBV19	TRBD1	.	TRBJ2-7
CASSSGLLGDTQYF	TGTGCCAGCAGCTCAGGCCTCCTGGGAGATACGCAGTATTTT	TRBV13	.	.	TRBJ2-3
CASSVYPGGQPQHF	TGTGCCAGCAGCGTATATCCAGGGGGTCAGCCCCAGCATTTT	TRBV9	TRBD1	few	TRBJ1-5
CASSYSRQTAGNTIYF	TGTGCCAGCAGTTACTCGAGACAGACAGCTGGAAACACCATATATTTT	TRBV6-5	.	many	TRBJ1-3
CASTRSAGGFYEQYF	TGTGCCAGTACCCGGAGCGCGGGGGGCTTCTACGAGCAGTACTTC	TRBV19	TRBD2	many	TRBJ2-7
CASSPPGAFYGYTF	TGTGCCAGCAGTCCACCGGGGGCCTTCTATGGCTACACCTTC	TRBV12-3/TRBV12-4	.	many	TRBJ1-2
CSARDSLSASQETQYF	TGCAGTGCTAGAGATAGTCTGAGTGCTTCCCAAGAGACCCAGTACTTC	TRBV20-1	.	.	TRBJ2-5
CSVGKGTRTDTQYF	TGCAGCGTTGGTAAGGGGACGAGGACAGATACGCAGTATTTT	TRBV29-1	.	few	TRBJ2-3
CSARDQQGLSYEQYF	TGCAGTGCTAGAGATCAACAGGGGTTATCCTACGAGCAGTACTTC	TRBV20-1	TRBD1	few	TRBJ2-7
CASSVRESLEQYF	TGTGCCAGCAGTGTGCGGGAGTCACTGGAGCAGTACTTC	TRBV6-1	TRBD2	.	TRBJ2-7
CSAAVTTDRPDTQYF	TGCAGTGCCGCCGTGACGACGGACCGGCCAGATACGCAGTATTTT	TRBV20-1	.	many	TRBJ2-3
CASRATSTDTQYF	TGTGCCAGTAGGGCCACAAGCACAGATACGCAGTATTTT	TRBV19	.	few	TRBJ2-3
CASSLGLAGGPVGGELFF	TGTGCCAGCAGCCTTGGACTAGCGGGAGGGCCGGTTGGCGGGGAGCTGTTTTTT	TRBV9	TRBD2	few	TRBJ2-2
CASSLGGANEKLFF	TGCGCCAGCAGCTTGGGGGGTGCTAATGAAAAACTGTTTTTT	TRBV5-1	.	.	TRBJ1-4
CASSLPRDWLYNEQFF	TGTGCCAGCAGCTTGCCCCGGGACTGGCTATACAATGAGCAGTTCTTC	TRBV5-6	.	many	TRBJ2-1